This TCR beta chain comes out of a study of T-cell memory formation after mild COVID-19. On the study more broadly: Most TCR clusters belonged to a single donor.

The length of the CDR3 is 13 residues. Trimming pared 7 bases from V and 1 base from J, leaving 10 bases between. In germline, CDR1 is MNHNY, CDR2 SVGAGI (reference sequence). Only a few counts were recorded for this clonotype. Using its own MiXCR run on the 5' RACE reads, TCRdb lists one record per CDR3 protein. Of roughly 600,000 distinct CDR3 sequences listed, roughly 17% are singletons. The receptor comes from an adult woman who had mild COVID-19 (a few samples of this study predate the infection). Cell type and time point are not known. The chain couples TRBV6-6 to TRBJ1-1; no clear D gene. Sequenced: PBMCs or a T cell subset sorted from them (not recorded which). CDR3 region: CASMKEQNTEAFF. CDR3 nucleotides: TGTGCCAGCATGAAAGAGCAGAACACTGAAGCTTTCTTT.